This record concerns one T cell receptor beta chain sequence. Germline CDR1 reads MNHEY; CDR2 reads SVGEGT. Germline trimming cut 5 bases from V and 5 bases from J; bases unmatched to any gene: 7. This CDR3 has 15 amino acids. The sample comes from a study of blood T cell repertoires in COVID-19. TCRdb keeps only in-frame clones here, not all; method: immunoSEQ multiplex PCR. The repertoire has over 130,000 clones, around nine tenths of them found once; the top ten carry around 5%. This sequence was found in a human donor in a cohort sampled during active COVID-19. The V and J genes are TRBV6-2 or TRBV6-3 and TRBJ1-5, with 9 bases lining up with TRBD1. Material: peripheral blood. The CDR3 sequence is CASSPGQGGHQPQHF. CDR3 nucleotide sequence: TGTGCCAGCAGTCCGGGACAGGGCGGGCATCAGCCCCAGCATTTT.